Following are 4 T cell receptor beta chains from one sample sequenced in a study of T cell changes during pregnancy in multiple sclerosis. Some clones are missing from TCRdb's copy, which holds only in-frame ones; the method was immunoSEQ multiplex PCR. Among around 100,000 clones listed, approximately 91% were seen once. Sequenced material: peripheral blood, taken in the second trimester of pregnancy. The receptors shown here come from a female donor with multiple sclerosis, enrolled in a pregnancy study.

This clone was detected a few times. The chain joins TRBV2 to TRBJ1-1; 10 bases agree with TRBD1. V shed 6 bases, J shed 3 bases, and the junction held 1 base outside the gene matches. Germline V gene sequence: CDR1 SNHLY, CDR2 FYNNEI. The CDR3 loop spans 13 amino acids. The DNA for the CDR3 is TGTGCCAGCAGGGGGACAGGGGACACTGAAGCTTTCTTT. Residues: CASRGTGDTEAFF.

This chain joins TRBV6-5 and TRBJ2-6; D is uncertain. The V gene lost 5 bases and the J gene lost 0 bases, with 8 bases spanning the gap. Germline values: CDR1 MNHEY, CDR2 SVGAGI. This CDR3 has 15 amino acids. CDR3 sequence: CASSPTASGANVLTF. CDR3 DNA sequence: TGTGCCAGCAGTCCCACAGCCTCTGGGGCCAACGTCCTGACTTTC.

This chain links TRBV5-1 with TRBJ2-7, with 8 bases fitting TRBD1. Germline V gives CDR1 SGHRS, CDR2 YFSETQ. This CDR3 contains 15 residues. The ends lost 5 bases at V and 3 bases at J; junction bases unmatched: 10. Written as DNA, the CDR3 is TGCGCCAGCAGTTTGACACAGGGGGTCATCTACGAGCAGTACTTC. Translation: CASSLTQGVIYEQYF. The full variable domain, with the rest looked up from reference TRBV5-1 and TRBJ2-7, is KAGVTQTPRYLIKTRGQQVTLSCSPISGHRSVSWYQQTPGQGLQFLFEYFSETQRNKGNFPGRFSGRQFSNSRSEMNVSTLELGDSALYLCASSLTQGVIYEQYFGPGTRLTVT.

This chain links TRBV5-8 with TRBJ2-1; D may be TRBD2 (6 bases). This CDR3 comprises 15 residues. Germline V gives CDR1 SGHTS, CDR2 YDEGEE. The ends were cut back, 4 bases at V and 5 bases at J, with 16 bases in the middle. CDR3: CASSGSLGGNNEQFF. Written as DNA, the CDR3 is TGTGCCAGCAGCGGATCCCTTGGAGGGAACAATGAGCAGTTCTTC.